This is a list of T cell receptor beta chains from one sample in a study of identifying expanded T cells in peripheral blood. TCRdb's copy holds only in-frame clones and misses some; the assay was immunoSEQ multiplex PCR. This table has about 91,000 clones, around nine tenths appearing once. Input material: blood. The source is a person between 18 and 75 years old in good health. Both conserved end residues are part of each CDR3. The D gene is left open where the match is weak. A clone size is listed for some rows: how often the clone was seen (once, few, many), or a class if it is expanded.

V	D	size	J	DNA	CDR3
TRBV11-2	-	-	TRBJ2-1	TGTGCCAGCAGCCAAGCAGGGGCTAGCTCCTACAATGAGCAGTTCTTC	CASSQAGASSYNEQFF
TRBV10-1	-	-	TRBJ2-5	TGCGCCAGCAGTGCATCCAGGGGTCAGACCCAGTACTTC	CASSASRGQTQYF
TRBV29-1	-	-	TRBJ1-3	TGCAGCGTTGAAGACCCAGACACCTCTGGAAACACCATATATTTT	CSVEDPDTSGNTIYF
TRBV7-2	-	-	TRBJ2-5	TGTGCCAGCAGCTTAGGGCTCCAAGAGACCCAGTACTTC	CASSLGLQETQYF
TRBV6-5	-	-	TRBJ2-1	TGTGCCAGCAGCCCCGTTAGTGGGGGCTACAATGAGCAGTTCTTC	CASSPVSGGYNEQFF
TRBV9	-	-	TRBJ2-1	TGTGCCAGCAGCGTTTTAGGGGGGAACTCCTACAATGAGCAGTTCTTC	CASSVLGGNSYNEQFF
TRBV6-5	TRBD2	-	TRBJ2-7	TGTGCCAGCAGTTCTGGACTAGATGTCTACGAGCAGTACTTC	CASSSGLDVYEQYF
TRBV15	-	-	TRBJ1-4	TGTGCCACCAGCAGAGACAAGATTCCTAATGAAAAACTGTTTTTT	CATSRDKIPNEKLFF
TRBV5-5	-	-	TRBJ1-5	TGTGCCAGCAGCTTAGCAGGGTATAGCAATCAGCCCCAGCATTTT	CASSLAGYSNQPQHF
TRBV2	-	-	TRBJ1-2	TGTGCCAGCATACATTCCGGGACACACACGACCTACAACTATGGCTACACCTTC	CASIHSGTHTTYNYGYTF
TRBV7-2	-	-	TRBJ2-4	TGTGCCAGCAGCTCGGGGACTCTCGGATACATTCAGTACTTC	CASSSGTLGYIQYF
TRBV19	TRBD1	-	TRBJ2-2	TGTGCCAGTATCAGAACAGGGGGCTCCGGGGAGCTGTTTTTT	CASIRTGGSGELFF
TRBV28	-	-	TRBJ2-7	TGTGCCAGCAGTTTTCCGACGATCTACGAGCAGTACTTC	CASSFPTIYEQYF
TRBV7-3	-	-	TRBJ2-7	TGTGCCAGCAGCTTAACGGCAGGGTCCTACGAGCAGTACTTC	CASSLTAGSYEQYF
TRBV10-3	-	-	TRBJ2-2	TGTGCCATCAGTGTTGAGGGCAGGGGGAGGAACGGGGAGCTGTTTTTT	CAISVEGRGRNGELFF
TRBV7-8	-	-	TRBJ2-3	TGTGCCAGCAGCCTGCTAGTGGGGAGCACAGATACGCAGTATTTT	CASSLLVGSTDTQYF
TRBV12-5	-	-	TRBJ2-3	TGTGCTAGTGGTTCTCCCAGCGCAGATACGCAGTATTTT	CASGSPSADTQYF
TRBV5-1	TRBD1	-	TRBJ2-7	TGCGCCAGCAACCCAGGGGGTTCCTTCTACGAGCAGTACTTC	CASNPGGSFYEQYF
TRBV6-4	-	-	TRBJ1-2	TGTGCCAGCAGTACAAAACAGAGACCCTATGGCTACACCTTC	CASSTKQRPYGYTF
TRBV11-3	-	-	TRBJ2-7	TGTGCCAGCAGCTTAGATCTAGGCTACGAGCAGTACTTC	CASSLDLGYEQYF
TRBV18	-	-	TRBJ2-7	TGTGCCAGCTCACCCGGGCAGTTTTTCTACGAGCAGTACTTC	CASSPGQFFYEQYF
TRBV4-3	-	once	TRBJ2-7	TGCGCCAGCAGCCAATGGGGGGACAGCGGGAGTATTAGTTACGAGCAGTACTTC	CASSQWGDSGSISYEQYF
TRBV10-3	TRBD1	-	TRBJ2-7	TGTGCCATCAGCCCCGACAGGGGCCACGAGCAGTACTTC	CAISPDRGHEQYF
TRBV7-8	TRBD1	once	TRBJ1-1	TGTGCCAGCAGCTTCAGGGGGCGAGGTACTGAAGCTTTCTTT	CASSFRGRGTEAFF
TRBV9	-	once	TRBJ2-3	TGTGCCAGCAGCGTAGAGGCGCGCACAGATACGCAGTATTTT	CASSVEARTDTQYF
TRBV6-6	-	-	TRBJ1-3	TGTGCCAGCAGTTATGACCTCTCTGGAAACACCATATATTTT	CASSYDLSGNTIYF
TRBV11-3	-	-	TRBJ2-5	TGTGCCAGCAGCCCGAATAACAGGCAAGAGACCCAGTACTTC	CASSPNNRQETQYF
TRBV10-3	-	-	TRBJ1-3	TGTGCCATCAGTGACCTCCCAGGGGAGGTAGGAAACACCATATATTTT	CAISDLPGEVGNTIYF
TRBV6-5	TRBD1	-	TRBJ2-7	TGTGCCAGCAGTTACCTCCTACAGGGGGCTAGTGAGCAGTACTTC	CASSYLLQGASEQYF
TRBV7-9	-	-	TRBJ2-7	TGTGCCAGCAGCGACCCGACAGCGGGCTCCTACGAGCAGTACTTC	CASSDPTAGSYEQYF
TRBV5-1	TRBD1	-	TRBJ1-2	TGCGCCAGCAGCCACCGGACAGGCCAGGGAGGCTACACCTTC	CASSHRTGQGGYTF
TRBV4-2	-	-	TRBJ2-1	TGTGCCAGCAGCTTACCACGGGGACCTGGGGATGAGCAGTTCTTC	CASSLPRGPGDEQFF
TRBV27	-	-	TRBJ1-4	TGTGCCAGCAGACCCGGGACCCTTTGGACTAATGAAAAACTGTTTTTT	CASRPGTLWTNEKLFF
TRBV7-3	TRBD1	once	TRBJ2-5	TGTGCCAGCAGCCTGGGACAGGGTAGCATGAGCCAAGAGACCCAGTACTTC	CASSLGQGSMSQETQYF
TRBV30	TRBD1	-	TRBJ1-5	TGTGCCTGGAGTCCGGACAGGGTGGGAGTAGGGAATCAGCCCCAGCATTTT	CAWSPDRVGVGNQPQHF
TRBV5-1	-	-	TRBJ2-3	TGCGCCAGCAGCTTGGGGGATGCCGGGACGAGGAGCACAGATACGCAGTATTTT	CASSLGDAGTRSTDTQYF
TRBV5-4	-	-	TRBJ1-2	TGTGCCAGCAGCTTGATGGGAGGGGCTAACTATGGCTACACCTTC	CASSLMGGANYGYTF
TRBV5-5	TRBD2	-	TRBJ2-7	TGTGCCAGCAGGGCCGGGACTAGCGAGGACGAGCAGTACTTC	CASRAGTSEDEQYF
TRBV4-3	TRBD1	-	TRBJ2-7	TGCGCCAGCAGCCCCGGGACAGAGTTTACCTACGAGCAGTACTTC	CASSPGTEFTYEQYF
TRBV30	-	-	TRBJ2-1	TGTGCCTGGAGAGACAGTTCCTACAATGAGCAGTTCTTC	CAWRDSSYNEQFF
TRBV28	TRBD1	-	TRBJ2-1	TGTGCCAGCAGCCCAATTCCGGGACAGGGATCCAATGAGCAGTTCTTC	CASSPIPGQGSNEQFF
TRBV28	TRBD2	-	TRBJ2-5	TGTGCCAGCAGTTCGTTAGCGGGAGGCGCTGAGACCCAGTACTTC	CASSSLAGGAETQYF
TRBV28	TRBD1	once	TRBJ2-7	TGTGCCAGCACCTCGATCGGACAGGGGGCTCCTCGCGAGCAGTACTTC	CASTSIGQGAPREQYF
TRBV29-1	TRBD2	-	TRBJ2-1	TGCAGCGTTCTATTTAGCGGGCAGAGCTCCTACAATGAGCAGTTCTTC	CSVLFSGQSSYNEQFF